This T cell receptor (beta chain) was captured by sequencing in a study of T-cell reconstitution after alpha-beta-depleted transplantation in children. Study-level results: Several hundred expanded graft clones reportedly gave rise to the alpha-beta T cells present about two months after transplant.

TCRbeta library preparation incorporated unique molecular identifiers. TCRdb independently ran MiXCR on the PCR reads; one entry per CDR3 protein. Of about 980,000 distinct CDR3 sequences listed, about 29% are singletons. This clonotype has more than one count but fewer than ten. Its specificity is unknown. This CDR3 has 15 residues. V shed 8 bases and J 1 base; nucleotides not matched to a gene: 10. Germline lookup yields CDR1 MDHEN and CDR2 SYDVKM. The sequence came from a boy in the first two years of life who had a stem cell transplant for SCID, so the T cells may come from the graft donor. Sequences were derived from PBMCs, mostly from graft donor cells, sampled 360 days after TCRalphabeta/CD19-depleted stem cell transplant. The rearrangement links TRBV28 to TRBJ2-7; 8 nucleotides agree with TRBD1. CDR3 protein: CASGGQGVGSYEQYF. The CDR3, as DNA: TGTGCCAGCGGTGGACAGGGAGTGGGTTCCTACGAGCAGTACTTC.